The 26 T cell receptor beta chains below were found in one sample sequenced in a study of shared clonotypes between healthy human individuals. The data were produced by immunoSEQ multiplex PCR, yet TCRdb's version contains in-frame clones alone and is incomplete. The sample includes under 2,000,000 clones, about 94% of them seen just once. CD8 cells classed as naive were CD45RO-negative and positively selected for CCR7, excluding terminally differentiated effector memory CD45RA+ cells. What was sequenced was naive CD8+ T cells sorted from blood. These receptors were collected from a man aged 18 to 29 in good health.

The chain couples TRBV5-1 to TRBJ2-5; 7 bases are a match to TRBD2. Germline loops: CDR1 SGHRS, CDR2 YFSETQ. V lost 0 bases, J lost 5 bases, and 13 bases stayed unmatched. CDR3 length: 17 residues. CDR3 in DNA: TGCGCCAGCAGCTTGGCGGATGCGGGGAGGGCCTATGAGACCCAGTACTTC. Translated, it gives CASSLADAGRAYETQYF.

Notes on this clone: The same CDR3 also results from other DNA sequences found in this sample. The chain links TRBV5-4 to TRBJ2-7, with a tentative D call TRBD2 (6 bases). The CDR3 consists of 13 residues. In germline, CDR1 is SGHNT, CDR2 YYREEE (reference sequence). Trimming pared 3 bases from V and 1 base from J, leaving 8 bases between. CDR3 DNA sequence: TGTGCCAGCAGCTCGGGACTGTCCTACGAGCAGTACTTC. It translates to CASSSGLSYEQYF.

The V and J genes are TRBV19 and TRBJ1-1; 9 bases agree with TRBD1. The J segment lost 4 bases and the V segment lost 10 bases, leaving 19 bases of the junction unmatched. CDR3 length: 17 amino acids. Germline V gene sequence: CDR1 LNHDA, CDR2 SQIVND (reference sequence). CDR3 region: CATRDGPGQGIRTEAFF. The CDR3 DNA sequence: TGTGCCACACGGGACGGACCGGGACAGGGAATTCGCACTGAAGCTTTCTTT.

This chain links TRBV4-2 with TRBJ1-2; 11 bases are a match to TRBD1. The germline V gene encodes CDR1 LGHNA and CDR2 YNFKEQ. The V gene end was trimmed by 1 base and the J gene end by 4 bases; junction bases not matched to a gene: 8. The CDR3 totals 17 residues. In nucleotides, the CDR3 is TGTGCCAGCAGCCAAGGTCTATGGGACAGGGGGATCTATGGCTACACCTTC. It yields the protein CASSQGLWDRGIYGYTF.

With regard to this clone: At the DNA level, this CDR3 is encoded by other sequences in the same sample as well. The V gene is TRBV6-1, the J gene TRBJ2-7; D tentatively fits TRBD1 or TRBD2 (5 bases each). The V end was cut by 1 base, the J end by 7 bases, with 8 bases between. Per the germline V gene, CDR1 is MNHNS and CDR2 is SASEGT. The CDR3 is made up of 12 amino acids. In DNA, the CDR3 is TGTGCCAGCAGTGAAGTGGGGGATGAGCAGTACTTC. Protein product: CASSEVGDEQYF.

This clone is a singleton in its sample. This chain connects TRBV7-8 to TRBJ2-1; D unresolved. The V end lost 3 bases, the J end lost 6 bases, and 3 bases lay between the germline ends. Per germline, CDR1 SGHVS and CDR2 FQNEAQ. CDR3 size: 11 residues. CDR3 region: CASSFGNEQFF. Here the CDR3 DNA reads TGTGCCAGCAGCTTCGGCAATGAGCAGTTCTTC.

The CDR3 nucleotides read TGTGCCAGCAGTTTACTACCGACAGGGAACACCTACGAGCAGTACTTC. Protein product: CASSLLPTGNTYEQYF. This chain uses TRBV27 with TRBJ2-7, with 7 positions matching TRBD1. Trimming cost V 2 bases and J 2 bases; bases outside gene matches: 9. CDR3 length: 16 residues. The germline CDR1 and CDR2 sequences are MNHEY and SMNVEV (reference sequence).

In its sample, this clone was seen once. This chain uses TRBV30 with TRBJ1-3; D unresolved. The V end was cut by 5 bases, the J end by 4 bases, with 12 bases between. This CDR3 has 13 amino acids. Germline V gene sequence: CDR1 GTSNPN, CDR2 SVGIG (reference sequence). CDR3 region: CAWALQGGNTIYF. The DNA of the CDR3 is TGTGCCTGGGCCCTGCAAGGGGGAAACACCATATATTTT.

The chain uses TRBV6-1 and TRBJ2-3; no firm D call. Trimming removed 1 base from V and 7 bases from J, with 9 bases in between. The CDR3 is 13 amino acids. CDR1 and CDR2 (germline): MNHNS, SASEGT. CDR3: CASSEGAGYTQYF. Here the CDR3 DNA reads TGTGCCAGCAGTGAAGGAGCAGGATATACGCAGTATTTT.

The count of this clone is one. The chain uses TRBV5-1 and TRBJ2-5; possibly TRBD1 for D (6 bases). Germline loops: CDR1 SGHRS, CDR2 YFSETQ. Trimming took off 1 base at V and 5 bases at J, with 15 bases between the two ends. The length of the CDR3 is 15 residues. The CDR3 protein is CASSLTGPVEETQYF. For the CDR3, the DNA is TGCGCCAGCAGCTTGACAGGGCCGGTTGAGGAGACCCAGTACTTC.

The chain uses TRBV10-1 and TRBJ2-3; perhaps D is TRBD1 or TRBD2 (5 bases each). V dropped 3 bases and J dropped 2 bases, with 12 bases sitting between them. CDR3 length: 15 amino acids. The germline CDR1 and CDR2 sequences are WNHNN and SYGVQD (reference sequence). The CDR3 DNA reads TGCGCCAGCAGTGATGGGGACGTCGCCACAGATACGCAGTATTTT. Encoded protein: CASSDGDVATDTQYF.

This chain uses TRBV29-1 with TRBJ2-7; D is possibly TRBD2 (5 bases). V was clipped by 2 bases and J by 0 bases, with 8 bases between them. This CDR3 has 13 residues. CDR1 and CDR2 from the germline V gene are SQVTM and ANQGSEA. CDR3 in amino acids: CSVERTGSYEQYF. The CDR3 bases are TGCAGCGTTGAAAGGACTGGCTCCTACGAGCAGTACTTC.

The rearrangement links TRBV4-2 to TRBJ1-1, with D hard to call. This CDR3 has 13 amino acids. Germline loops: CDR1 LGHNA, CDR2 YNFKEQ. V was clipped by 2 bases and J by 5 bases, with 9 bases between them. The CDR3 here is CASSQLLSTEAFF. For the CDR3, the DNA is TGTGCCAGCAGCCAATTATTGTCTACTGAAGCTTTCTTT.

CDR3 sequence reads: CASSLDYGGPQETQYF. The DNA of the CDR3 is TGTGCCAGCAGCTTAGATTATGGGGGGCCCCAAGAGACCCAGTACTTC. The chain uses TRBV11-2 and TRBJ2-5, with D perhaps given as TRBD1 or TRBD2 (6 bases each). Germline V gene data show CDR1 as SGHAT and CDR2 as FQNNGV. CDR3 length: 16 amino acids. The V and J ends lost 0 bases and 1 base respectively, with 12 bases between them.

The V and J genes are TRBV28 and TRBJ1-3, with D perhaps matching TRBD1 (5 bases). From germline, CDR1 is MDHEN and CDR2 SYDVKM. The CDR3 has 16 amino acids. Trimming took 2 bases from V and 2 from J, leaving 13 bases between them. The CDR3 region has the DNA TGTGCCAGCAGTTTAAGGCTTGCGGGACCTGGAAACACCATATATTTT. Its translation is CASSLRLAGPGNTIYF. Complete variable domain (other parts from reference TRBV28 and TRBJ1-3): DVKVTQSSRYLVKRTGEKVFLECVQDMDHENMFWYRQDPGLGLRLIYFSYDVKMKEKGDIPEGYSVSREKKERFSLILESASTNQTSMYLCASSLRLAGPGNTIYFGEGSWLTVV.

The rearrangement joins TRBV6-5 to TRBJ2-7, with D tentatively TRBD1 or TRBD2 (5 bases each). The CDR3 runs to 15 residues. V dropped 1 base and J dropped 0 bases, with 10 bases sitting between them. CDR1 and CDR2 from the germline V gene are MNHEY and SVGAGI. CDR3 DNA sequence: TGTGCCAGCAGTTACTGGGCAGGGAGCTCCTACGAGCAGTACTTC. Its translation is CASSYWAGSSYEQYF.

This chain uses TRBV7-9 with TRBJ2-3; D is undetermined. Trimming took 6 bases from V and 4 from J, leaving 14 bases between them. The germline V gene has CDR1 SEHNR and CDR2 FQNEAQ (reference sequence). The CDR3 loop spans 14 amino acids. DNA of the CDR3: TGTGCCAGCAGTCAAACGCAACAGTCAGATACGCAGTATTTT. Residues: CASSQTQQSDTQYF.

The chain employs TRBV9 and TRBJ1-4, with a possible D match to TRBD1 (5 bases). The germline CDR1 and CDR2 sequences are SGDLS and YYNGEE. V was cut by 3 bases and J by 8 bases, with 14 bases left in between. There are 14 residues in the CDR3. The CDR3 loop is CASSAGDLAEKLFF. CDR3 sequence (DNA): TGTGCCAGCAGCGCTGGGGACCTGGCGGAAAAACTGTTTTTT.

This clone was recorded once. The chain has TRBV2 and TRBJ2-2, with D perhaps TRBD2 (6 bases). The germline V gene encodes CDR1 SNHLY and CDR2 FYNNEI. V dropped 1 base and J dropped 0 bases, with 6 bases sitting between them. The length of the CDR3 is 15 residues. CDR3 DNA sequence: TGTGCCAGCAGTGAAGGACTAGCGAACACCGGGGAGCTGTTTTTT. It specifies CASSEGLANTGELFF.

The chain couples TRBV30 to TRBJ2-7; D may be TRBD1 (5 bases). Germline CDR1 GTSNPN, CDR2 SVGIG (reference sequence). The V end lost 2 bases, the J end lost 0 bases, and 11 bases lay between the germline ends. The CDR3 contains 14 residues. In DNA form, the CDR3 reads TGTGCCTGGAGTACAGGTTTTGACTCCTACGAGCAGTACTTC. Protein sequence: CAWSTGFDSYEQYF.

A word on this clone: Other DNA sequences in the sample encode the same CDR3. The chain uses TRBV7-9 and TRBJ2-7, with D possibly being TRBD2 (6 bases). Germline V gives CDR1 SEHNR, CDR2 FQNEAQ (reference sequence). Trimming took 5 bases from V and 1 from J, leaving 9 bases between them. The CDR3 runs to 13 residues. CDR3 nucleotide sequence: TGTGCCAGCAGCAGCGGGTTATCCTACGAGCAGTACTTC. Residues: CASSSGLSYEQYF.

The rearrangement links TRBV5-1 to TRBJ2-1; 8 bases line up with TRBD1. CDR1 and CDR2 (germline): SGHRS, YFSETQ. Trimming took 0 bases from V and 8 from J; bases not matched to a gene: 13. The CDR3 consists of 17 residues. CDR3: CASSLGSSRTGFHEQFF. CDR3 sequence (DNA): TGCGCCAGCAGCTTGGGTTCTTCTAGGACAGGGTTTCATGAGCAGTTCTTC.

The rearrangement links TRBV2 to TRBJ2-5; no definite D call. Trimming cost V 10 bases and J 3 bases, with 12 bases left between them. CDR1 and CDR2 (germline): SNHLY, FYNNEI. This CDR3 comprises 12 residues. The CDR3 protein is CAITYFKETQYF. Here the CDR3 DNA reads TGTGCCATCACCTACTTTAAAGAGACCCAGTACTTC.

The genes are TRBV9 and TRBJ2-7; D uncertain. This CDR3 is 14 amino acids long. Trimming pared 4 bases from V and 2 bases from J, leaving 13 bases between. Germline V gene data show CDR1 as SGDLS and CDR2 as YYNGEE. The CDR3 DNA reads as TGTGCCAGCAGCCCGGCGGTTCACCCCTACGAGCAGTACTTC. This sequence encodes CASSPAVHPYEQYF.

This clone was seen only once. The CDR3 bases are TGTGCCAGCAGCCCCCTGGTCGGTAGCGAGGTCCACGAGCAGTACTTC. It translates to CASSPLVGSEVHEQYF. J is TRBJ2-7 and V is TRBV7-9; D may be TRBD2 (5 bases). Trimming stripped 5 bases from V and 5 bases from J, with 22 bases between. Germline V gene sequence: CDR1 SEHNR, CDR2 FQNEAQ (reference sequence). This CDR3 spans 16 amino acids.

This sequence joins TRBV19 and TRBJ1-1, with 11 nucleotides matching TRBD1. This CDR3 comprises 18 residues. Germline lookup yields CDR1 LNHDA and CDR2 SQIVND (reference sequence). The ends lost 6 bases at V and 4 bases at J; junction bases unmatched: 16. The CDR3 DNA reads TGTGCCAGTAGCACGCTGCGGGGACAGGGGGGCCGGGGCACTGAAGCTTTCTTT. This gives the protein CASSTLRGQGGRGTEAFF.